The present T cell receptor (beta chain) was sequenced within a study of technical replicates of blood from a handful of donors. Trimming left V 0 bases short and J 0 bases short, with 9 bases between. In germline, CDR1 is SGHNT, CDR2 YYREEE (reference sequence). This CDR3 is built from 15 residues. Only in-frame clones appear in the TCRdb table, and some are missing; sequencing was by immunoSEQ multiplex PCR. Of about 68,000 clones in the sample, less than 98% were seen once. This clonotype was obtained from a human donor in good health. The chain combines TRBV5-4 with TRBJ1-2; D not resolved. The specimen sequenced was T cells isolated from PBMCs. For the CDR3, the DNA is TGTGCCAGCAGCTTGGTTACAGCTTCTAACTATGGCTACACCTTC. Its protein product is CASSLVTASNYGYTF.